A single T cell receptor (beta chain) is shown here with its context. Researchers ran the PCR with 60 Vbeta and 13 Jbeta primers. As handled by the study authors: It was a later analysis that counted 83 million or so unique TCR beta chains, of which 9 million to 13 million were shared. Here immunoSEQ multiplex PCR was the method, and the copy in TCRdb shows in-frame clones only, minus some. V, J and clone size are taken as reported in that table, and D and trimming were inferred from the DNA itself. The sample records around 100,000 clones, 70% being singletons. This specimen belongs to a study of cytomegalovirus exposure and HLA in healthy donors. On the study more broadly: There were nearly 120 million unique TCR beta sequences, drawn from about 179 million T cells, in an earlier analysis.

What was sequenced was PBMCs. The receptor comes from a man aged 25 to 40 in good health and CMV-seropositive.

This CDR3 reads CASSLERGPGEKLFF. In DNA form, the CDR3 reads TGTGCCAGCAGCCTAGAGAGGGGGCCGGGTGAAAAACTGTTTTTT. This chain links TRBV28 with TRBJ1-4; 7 nucleotides agree with TRBD1. The CDR3 contains 15 residues. J lost 7 bases, V lost 6 bases, and 11 bases had no gene match. Germline V gene data show CDR1 as MDHEN and CDR2 as SYDVKM.